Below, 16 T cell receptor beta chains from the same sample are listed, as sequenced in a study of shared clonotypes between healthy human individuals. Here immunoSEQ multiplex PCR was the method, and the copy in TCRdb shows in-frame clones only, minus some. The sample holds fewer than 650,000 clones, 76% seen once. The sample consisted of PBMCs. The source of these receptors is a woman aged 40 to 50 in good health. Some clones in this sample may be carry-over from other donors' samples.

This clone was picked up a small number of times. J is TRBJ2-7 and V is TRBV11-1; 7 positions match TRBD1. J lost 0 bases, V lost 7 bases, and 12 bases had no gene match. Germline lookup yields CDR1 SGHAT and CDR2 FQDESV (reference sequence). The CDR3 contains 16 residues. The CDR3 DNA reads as TGTGCCAGCACCCTCGTACAGGGGACCAGCTCCTACGAGCAGTACTTC. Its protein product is CASTLVQGTSSYEQYF.

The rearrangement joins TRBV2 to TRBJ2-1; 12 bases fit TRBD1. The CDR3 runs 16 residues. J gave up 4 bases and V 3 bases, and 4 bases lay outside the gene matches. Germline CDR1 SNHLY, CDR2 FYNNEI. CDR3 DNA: TGTGCCAGCAGTGAGCGGGACAGGGGGCTATACAATGAGCAGTTCTTC. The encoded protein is CASSERDRGLYNEQFF.

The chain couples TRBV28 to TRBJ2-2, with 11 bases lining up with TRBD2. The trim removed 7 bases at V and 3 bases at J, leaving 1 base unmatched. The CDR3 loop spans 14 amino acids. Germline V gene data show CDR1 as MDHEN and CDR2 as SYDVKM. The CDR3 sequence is CASKGLADTGELFF. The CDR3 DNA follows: TGTGCCAGCAAGGGACTAGCGGACACCGGGGAGCTGTTTTTT.

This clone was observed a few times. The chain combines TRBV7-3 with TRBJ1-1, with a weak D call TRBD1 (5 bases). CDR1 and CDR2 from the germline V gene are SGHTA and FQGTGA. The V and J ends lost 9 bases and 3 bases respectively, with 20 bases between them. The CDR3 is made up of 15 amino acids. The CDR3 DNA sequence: TGTGCCAGTCTCCCCTCCGGGGGGTTGTACACTGAAGCTTTCTTT. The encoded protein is CASLPSGGLYTEAFF.

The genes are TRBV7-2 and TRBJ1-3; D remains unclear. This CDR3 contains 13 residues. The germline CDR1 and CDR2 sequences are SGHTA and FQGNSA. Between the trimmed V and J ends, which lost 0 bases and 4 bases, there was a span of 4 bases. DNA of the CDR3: TGTGCCAGCAGCTTAGCAGTCGGAAACACCATATATTTT. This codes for CASSLAVGNTIYF.

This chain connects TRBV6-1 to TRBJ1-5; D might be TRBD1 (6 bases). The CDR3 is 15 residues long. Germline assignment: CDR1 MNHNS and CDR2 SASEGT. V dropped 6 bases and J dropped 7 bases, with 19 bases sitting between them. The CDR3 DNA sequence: TGTGCCAGCAGAGGACAGATCGTGGGAGCACAGCCCCAGCATTTT. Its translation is CASRGQIVGAQPQHF.

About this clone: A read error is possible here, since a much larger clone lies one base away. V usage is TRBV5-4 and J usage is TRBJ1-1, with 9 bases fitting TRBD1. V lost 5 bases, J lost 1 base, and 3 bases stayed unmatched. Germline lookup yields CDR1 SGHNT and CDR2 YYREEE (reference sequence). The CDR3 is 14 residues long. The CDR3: CASRPGQGNTEAFF. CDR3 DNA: TGTGCCAGCAGGCCGGGACAGGGGAACACTGAAGCTTTCTTT.

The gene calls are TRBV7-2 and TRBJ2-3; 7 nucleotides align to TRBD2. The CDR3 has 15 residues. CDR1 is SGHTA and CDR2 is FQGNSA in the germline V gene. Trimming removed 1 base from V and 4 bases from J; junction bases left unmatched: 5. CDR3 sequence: CASSLVSGGADTQYF. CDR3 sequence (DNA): TGTGCCAGCAGCTTAGTTTCGGGAGGCGCAGATACGCAGTATTTT.

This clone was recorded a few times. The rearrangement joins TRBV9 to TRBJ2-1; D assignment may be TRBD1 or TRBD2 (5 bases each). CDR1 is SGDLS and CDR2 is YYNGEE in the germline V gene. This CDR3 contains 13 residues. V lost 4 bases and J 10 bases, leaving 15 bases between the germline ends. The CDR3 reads CASSIRFREEQFF. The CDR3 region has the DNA TGTGCCAGCAGCATCCGTTTCAGGGAGGAGCAGTTCTTC.

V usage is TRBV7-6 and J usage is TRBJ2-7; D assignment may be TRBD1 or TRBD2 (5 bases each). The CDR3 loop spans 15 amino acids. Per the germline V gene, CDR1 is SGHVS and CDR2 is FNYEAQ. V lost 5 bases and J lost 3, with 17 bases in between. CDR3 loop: CASSPSGLADYEQYF. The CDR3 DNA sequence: TGTGCCAGCAGCCCCTCAGGGCTAGCAGACTACGAGCAGTACTTC.

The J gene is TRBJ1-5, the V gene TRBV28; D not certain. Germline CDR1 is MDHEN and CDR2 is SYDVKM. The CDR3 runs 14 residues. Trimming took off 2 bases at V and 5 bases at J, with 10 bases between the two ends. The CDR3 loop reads CASSLLGSDQPQHF. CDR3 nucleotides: TGTGCCAGCAGTTTACTGGGAAGCGATCAGCCCCAGCATTTT.

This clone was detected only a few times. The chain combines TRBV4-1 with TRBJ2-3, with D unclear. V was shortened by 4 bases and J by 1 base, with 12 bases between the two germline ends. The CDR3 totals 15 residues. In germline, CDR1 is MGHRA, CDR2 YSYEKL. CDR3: CASSPRAQGTDTQYF. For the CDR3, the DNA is TGCGCCAGCAGCCCCCGGGCCCAGGGCACAGATACGCAGTATTTT.

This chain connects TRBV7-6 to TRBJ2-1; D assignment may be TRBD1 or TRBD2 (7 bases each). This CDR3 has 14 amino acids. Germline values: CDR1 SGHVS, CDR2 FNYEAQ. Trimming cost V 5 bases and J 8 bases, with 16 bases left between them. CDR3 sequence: CASSRSGGVHEQFF. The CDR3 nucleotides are TGTGCCAGCAGCCGCTCAGGGGGGGTCCATGAGCAGTTCTTC. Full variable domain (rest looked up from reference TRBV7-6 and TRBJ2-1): GAGVSQSPRYKVTKRGQDVALRCDPISGHVSLYWYRQALGQGPEFLTYFNYEAQQDKSGLPNDRFSAERPEGSISTLTIQRTEQRDSAMYRCASSRSGGVHEQFFGPGTRLTVL.

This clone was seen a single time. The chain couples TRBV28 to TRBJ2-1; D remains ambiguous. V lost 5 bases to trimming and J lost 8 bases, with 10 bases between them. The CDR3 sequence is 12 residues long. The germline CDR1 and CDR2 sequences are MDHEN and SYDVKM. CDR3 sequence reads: CASSPPGHEQFF. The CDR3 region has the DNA TGTGCCAGCAGTCCCCCCGGACATGAGCAGTTCTTC.

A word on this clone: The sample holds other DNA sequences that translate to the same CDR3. The CDR3 DNA is TGCAGTGCTAGGACCCAAGAGACCCAGTACTTC. This encodes CSARTQETQYF. The chain is built from TRBV20-1 and TRBJ2-5; D remains unclear. This CDR3 is 11 amino acids long. The germline V and J ends were trimmed by 3 bases and 1 base, with 3 bases remaining between them. Germline V gene sequence: CDR1 DFQATT, CDR2 SNEGSKA (reference sequence).

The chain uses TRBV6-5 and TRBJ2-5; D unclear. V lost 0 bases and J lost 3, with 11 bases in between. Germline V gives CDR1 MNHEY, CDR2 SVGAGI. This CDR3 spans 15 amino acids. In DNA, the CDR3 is TGTGCCAGCAGTTACTCGAGTGTTCGGGAAGAGACCCAGTACTTC. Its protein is CASSYSSVREETQYF.